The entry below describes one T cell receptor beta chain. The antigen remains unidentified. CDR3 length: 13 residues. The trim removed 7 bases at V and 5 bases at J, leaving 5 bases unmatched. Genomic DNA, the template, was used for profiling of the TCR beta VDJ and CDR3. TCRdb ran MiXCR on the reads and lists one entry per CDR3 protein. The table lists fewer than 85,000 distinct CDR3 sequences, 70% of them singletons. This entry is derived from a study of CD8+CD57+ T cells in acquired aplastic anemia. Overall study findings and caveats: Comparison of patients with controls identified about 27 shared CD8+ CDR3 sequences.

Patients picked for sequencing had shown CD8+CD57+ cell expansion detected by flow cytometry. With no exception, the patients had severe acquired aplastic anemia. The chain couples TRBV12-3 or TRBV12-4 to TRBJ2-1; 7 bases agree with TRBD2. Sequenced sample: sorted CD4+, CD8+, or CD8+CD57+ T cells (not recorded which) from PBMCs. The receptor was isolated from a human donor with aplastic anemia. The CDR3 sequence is CASIPSGNNEQFF. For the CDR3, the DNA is TGTGCCAGCATCCCCAGCGGGAACAATGAGCAGTTCTTC.